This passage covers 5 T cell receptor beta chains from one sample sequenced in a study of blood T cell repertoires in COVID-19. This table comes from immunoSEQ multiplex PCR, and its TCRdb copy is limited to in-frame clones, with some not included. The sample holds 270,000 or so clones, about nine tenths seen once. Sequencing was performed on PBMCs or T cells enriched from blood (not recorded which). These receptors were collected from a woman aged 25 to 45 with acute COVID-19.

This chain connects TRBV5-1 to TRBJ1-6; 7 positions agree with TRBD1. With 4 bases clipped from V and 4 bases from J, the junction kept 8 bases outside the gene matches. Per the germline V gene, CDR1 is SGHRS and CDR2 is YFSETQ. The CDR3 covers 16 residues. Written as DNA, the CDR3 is TGCGCCAGCAGCGAAGGGGACAGTAGTTATAATTCACCCCTCCACTTT. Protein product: CASSEGDSSYNSPLHF.

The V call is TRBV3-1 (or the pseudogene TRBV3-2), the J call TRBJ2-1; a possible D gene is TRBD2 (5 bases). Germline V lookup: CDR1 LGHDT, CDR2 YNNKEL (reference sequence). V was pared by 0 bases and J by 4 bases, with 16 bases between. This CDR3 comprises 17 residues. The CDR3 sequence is CASSQDPGFTRYNEQFF. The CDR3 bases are TGTGCCAGCAGCCAAGATCCCGGTTTCACTAGATACAATGAGCAGTTCTTC.

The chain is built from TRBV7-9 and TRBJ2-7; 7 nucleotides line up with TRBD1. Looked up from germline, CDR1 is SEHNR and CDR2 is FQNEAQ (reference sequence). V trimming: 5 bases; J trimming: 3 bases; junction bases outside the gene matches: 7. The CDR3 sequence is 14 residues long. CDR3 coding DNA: TGTGCCAGCAGCCCCCGGCAGGGGGACTACGAGCAGTACTTC. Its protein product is CASSPRQGDYEQYF.

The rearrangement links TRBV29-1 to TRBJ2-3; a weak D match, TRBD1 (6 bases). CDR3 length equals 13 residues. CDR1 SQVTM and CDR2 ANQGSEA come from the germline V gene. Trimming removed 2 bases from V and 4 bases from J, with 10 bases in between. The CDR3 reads CSVEHRVADTQYF. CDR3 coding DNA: TGCAGCGTTGAACACAGGGTGGCAGATACGCAGTATTTT.

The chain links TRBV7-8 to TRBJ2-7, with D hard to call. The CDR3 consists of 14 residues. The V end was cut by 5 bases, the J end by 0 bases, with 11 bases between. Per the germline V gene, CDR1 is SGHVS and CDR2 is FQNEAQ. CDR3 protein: CASSPVAISYEQYF. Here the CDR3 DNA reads TGTGCCAGCAGCCCAGTCGCAATCTCCTACGAGCAGTACTTC.